The following is a TCR beta chain sequence with its context. Its antigen specificity is not known. Base quality data are lacking; no much larger clone is found one base away. The data originate from a study of T cell responses to AZD1222 COVID-19 vaccine (dated by TCRdb to the early 2020s). Turning to the overall study: A total of just over 230 trial participants underwent TCR sequencing, of whom roughly 210 received two doses of AZD1222 and some 26 received two doses of the MenACWY control vaccine. Enrollment into the trials was organized by age into subgroups of 18-55, 56-69 and 70-plus years, and those subgroups contained roughly 140, 27 and 60 TCR-sequenced participants, respectively. What the study reported, not specific to this receptor: Conclusions about previously exposed vaccinees are limited, since just 5 or 6 AZD1222 recipients were seropositive for SARS-CoV-2 at baseline. After two AZD1222 doses, spike-specific TCR breadth and depth were significantly higher than at day 0 and than in MenACWY recipients. Participants were mostly white British, with more females than males. The authors suggested clonal diversity may have been underestimated. The vaccine-associated CD4 TCRs covered the entire spike protein, and the dominant responses fell in regions 160-218 and 743-854. No day 14 peak-response samples were available, so repertoires were characterized only after the peak T cell response. In the small 56-69-year group, the increase in depth fell short of significance, most likely because of low power. Reportedly, almost half of the unique spike-specific TCRs recognized epitopes lying outside the regions that are mutated in the B.1.351 and B.1.1.7 variants.

V is cut by 7 bases and J by 7 bases, and the space between the germline ends is 10 bases. The CDR3, from cysteine to phenylalanine, totals 12 residues. Only the CDR3 part of the read is kept: 36 bases, read in frame from the first base. The CDR3 regions of human TCRbeta chains were analyzed by immunosequencing. Turning to the authors' computational methods: TCRs in the repertoires were matched against a reference library of SARS-CoV-2-specific TCRs that had been generated with the MIRA antigen-specificity platform. Breadth meant the fraction of unique TCRs that were SARS-CoV-2-associated, whereas depth meant the fraction of total T cells that were SARS-CoV-2-associated. Using the MIRA data, each spike-specific TCR was mapped to the spike region that the TCR reacts to and placed in a CD4 or CD8 class. Log10-transformed breadth and depth values were compared by one-way ANOVA with Sidak's multiple comparisons tests. This is the immuneACCESS table as TCRdb keeps it, with only in-frame sequences that have V and J called. A part of the clones is gone; compared with another copy, unresolved V genes explain less than half, and the rest is unexplained. For V, J and clone size, that table is used; D and trimming come from the DNA. The sample profile shows approximately 200,000 clones; more than 85% of them were found once. Together, the top ten hold under 4% of the sample.

This sample's time point label indicates: about 28 days (+/-7) after the second vaccine dose. AZD1222 recipients given second doses at about 4 weeks or at about 12 weeks were pooled, since spike-specific TCR depth and breadth were not found to differ between the two schedules. Vaccinee samples came from UK trials COV001 and COV002, including a single-blind randomized controlled phase 2/3 trial of AZD1222 (ChAdOx1 nCoV-19) in healthy adults. For TCRbeta chain sequencing, PBMC samples from trial participants were taken at day 0 and at day 28 after the second dose. The sequenced sample was peripheral blood, obtained 28 days after the second AZD1222 dose. The receptor's source is an adult who received the AZD1222 COVID-19 vaccine. Recombination joined TRBV12-3 or TRBV12-4 with TRBJ2-2; no D segment can be confidently identified. CDR3 region: CASTPGVGELFF. The DNA sequence is given as TGTGCCAGCACCCCAGGTGTCGGGGAGCTGTTTTTT.